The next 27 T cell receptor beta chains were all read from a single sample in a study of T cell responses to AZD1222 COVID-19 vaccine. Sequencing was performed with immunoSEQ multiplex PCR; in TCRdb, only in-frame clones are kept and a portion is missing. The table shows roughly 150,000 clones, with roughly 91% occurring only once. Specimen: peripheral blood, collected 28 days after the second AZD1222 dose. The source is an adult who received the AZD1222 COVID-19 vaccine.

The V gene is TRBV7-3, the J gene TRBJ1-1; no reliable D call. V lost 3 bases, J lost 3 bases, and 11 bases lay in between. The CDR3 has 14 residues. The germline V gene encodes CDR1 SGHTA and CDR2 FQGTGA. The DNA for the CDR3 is TGTGCCAGCAGCTTTGGTACTGCGGACACTGAAGCTTTCTTT. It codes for CASSFGTADTEAFF.

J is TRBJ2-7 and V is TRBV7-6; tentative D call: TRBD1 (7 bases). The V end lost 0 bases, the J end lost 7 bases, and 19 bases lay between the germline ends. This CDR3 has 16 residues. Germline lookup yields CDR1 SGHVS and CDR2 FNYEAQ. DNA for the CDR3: TGTGCCAGCAGCTTAGCGGGGCAGGGGGGAGGAGGAGAGCAGTACTTC. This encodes CASSLAGQGGGGEQYF. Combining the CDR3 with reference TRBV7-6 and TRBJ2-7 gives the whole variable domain GAGVSQSPRYKVTKRGQDVALRCDPISGHVSLYWYRQALGQGPEFLTYFNYEAQQDKSGLPNDRFSAERPEGSISTLTIQRTEQRDSAMYRCASSLAGQGGGGEQYFGPGTRLTVT.

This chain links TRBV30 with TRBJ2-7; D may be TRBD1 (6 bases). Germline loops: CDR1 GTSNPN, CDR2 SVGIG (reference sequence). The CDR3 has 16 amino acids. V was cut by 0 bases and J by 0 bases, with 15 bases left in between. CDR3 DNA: TGTGCCTGGAGTGTCTGGGGTACAGGGAGCTCCTACGAGCAGTACTTC. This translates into CAWSVWGTGSSYEQYF.

CDR3 bases: TGTGCCAGCAGCTTAGAGCCACAGGGCACGACCACCGAGCAGTACTTC. Encoded protein: CASSLEPQGTTTEQYF. The chain combines TRBV11-3 with TRBJ2-7; maybe TRBD1 (6 bases). Between the trimmed V and J ends, which lost 0 bases and 6 bases, there was a span of 18 bases. Germline assignment: CDR1 SGHNT and CDR2 YENEEA. The CDR3 runs 16 residues.

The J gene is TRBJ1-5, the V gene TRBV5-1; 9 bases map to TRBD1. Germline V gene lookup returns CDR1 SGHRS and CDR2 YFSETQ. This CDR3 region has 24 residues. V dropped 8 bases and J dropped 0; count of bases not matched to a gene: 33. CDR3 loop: CARCLGEGTGCGRTRENSNQPQHF. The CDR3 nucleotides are TGCGCCAGGTGCTTGGGAGAGGGGACAGGGTGTGGGCGGACCAGGGAAAATAGCAATCAGCCCCAGCATTTT.

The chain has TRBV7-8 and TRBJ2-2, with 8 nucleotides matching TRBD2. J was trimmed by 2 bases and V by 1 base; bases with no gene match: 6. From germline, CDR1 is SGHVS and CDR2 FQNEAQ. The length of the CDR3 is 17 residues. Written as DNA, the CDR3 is TGTGCCAGCAGCTTAGGTCGAAGCGGGAGAAACACCGGGGAGCTGTTTTTT. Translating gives CASSLGRSGRNTGELFF.

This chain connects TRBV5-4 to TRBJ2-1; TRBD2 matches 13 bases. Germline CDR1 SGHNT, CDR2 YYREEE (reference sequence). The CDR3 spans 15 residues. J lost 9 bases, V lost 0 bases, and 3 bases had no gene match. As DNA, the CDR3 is TGTGCCAGCAGCTTGGTCGGGACTAGCGGGGTTGAGCAGTTCTTC. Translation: CASSLVGTSGVEQFF.

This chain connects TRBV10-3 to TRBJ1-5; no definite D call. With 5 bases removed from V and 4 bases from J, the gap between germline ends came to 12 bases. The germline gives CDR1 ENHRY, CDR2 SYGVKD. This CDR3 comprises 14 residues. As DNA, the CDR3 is TGTGCCATCAGTCCTCAACAGACTAATCAGCCCCAGCATTTT. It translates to CAISPQQTNQPQHF.

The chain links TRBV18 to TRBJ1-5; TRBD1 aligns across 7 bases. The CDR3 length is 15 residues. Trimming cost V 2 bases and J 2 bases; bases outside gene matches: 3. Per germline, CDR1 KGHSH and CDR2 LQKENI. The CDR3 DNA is TGTGCCAGCTCACCAACAGGACAGGGCAATCAGCCCCAGCATTTT. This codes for CASSPTGQGNQPQHF.

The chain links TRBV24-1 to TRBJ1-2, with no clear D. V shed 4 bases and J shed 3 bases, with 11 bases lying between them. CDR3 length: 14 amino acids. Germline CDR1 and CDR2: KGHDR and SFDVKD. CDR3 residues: CATSDPGRDYGYTF. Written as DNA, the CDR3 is TGTGCCACCAGTGACCCCGGACGGGACTATGGCTACACCTTC.

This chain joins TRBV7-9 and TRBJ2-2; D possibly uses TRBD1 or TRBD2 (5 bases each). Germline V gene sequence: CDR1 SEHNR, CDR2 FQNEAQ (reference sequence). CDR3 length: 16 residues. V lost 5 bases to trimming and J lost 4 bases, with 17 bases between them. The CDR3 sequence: CASSEGQGDLTGELFF. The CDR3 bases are TGTGCCAGCAGCGAAGGGCAGGGAGACCTCACCGGGGAGCTGTTTTTT.

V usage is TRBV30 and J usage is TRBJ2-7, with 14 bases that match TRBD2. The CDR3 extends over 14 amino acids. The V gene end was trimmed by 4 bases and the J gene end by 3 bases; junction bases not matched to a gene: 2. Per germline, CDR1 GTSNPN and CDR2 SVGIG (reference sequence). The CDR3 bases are TGTGCCTGGACCGGGACTAGCGGGGGCTACGAGCAGTACTTC. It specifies CAWTGTSGGYEQYF.

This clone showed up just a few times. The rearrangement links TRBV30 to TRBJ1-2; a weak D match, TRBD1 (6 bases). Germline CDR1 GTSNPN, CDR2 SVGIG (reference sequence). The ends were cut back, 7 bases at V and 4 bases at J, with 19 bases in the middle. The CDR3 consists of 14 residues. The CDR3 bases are TGTGCCTCAGATTCGGACAGCCCGGGCTATGGCTACACCTTC. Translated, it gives CASDSDSPGYGYTF. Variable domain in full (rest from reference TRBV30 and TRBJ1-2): SQTIHQWPATLVQPVGSPLSLECTVEGTSNPNLYWYRQAAGRGLQLLFYSVGIGQISSEVPQNLSASRPQDRQFILSSKKLLLSDSGFYLCASDSDSPGYGYTFGSGTRLTVV.

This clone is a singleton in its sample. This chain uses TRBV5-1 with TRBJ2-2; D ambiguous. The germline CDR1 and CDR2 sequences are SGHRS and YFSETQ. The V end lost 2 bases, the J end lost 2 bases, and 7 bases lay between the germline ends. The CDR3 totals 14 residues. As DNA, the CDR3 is TGCGCCAGCAGCTTAGCCCTTAACACCGGGGAGCTGTTTTTT. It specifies CASSLALNTGELFF.

The CDR3 loop reads CASSLRRDEQYF. DNA for the CDR3: TGTGCCAGCAGTTTACGCAGGGACGAGCAGTACTTC. This chain joins TRBV12-3 or TRBV12-4 and TRBJ2-7; D is possibly TRBD1 (5 bases). The V end lost 2 bases, the J end lost 5 bases, and 7 bases lay between the germline ends. CDR3 size: 12 residues.

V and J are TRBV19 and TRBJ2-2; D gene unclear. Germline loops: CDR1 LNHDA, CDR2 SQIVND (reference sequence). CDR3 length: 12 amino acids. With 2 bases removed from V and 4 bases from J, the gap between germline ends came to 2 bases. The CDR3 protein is CASSISTGELFF. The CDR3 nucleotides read TGTGCCAGTAGTATAAGCACCGGGGAGCTGTTTTTT.

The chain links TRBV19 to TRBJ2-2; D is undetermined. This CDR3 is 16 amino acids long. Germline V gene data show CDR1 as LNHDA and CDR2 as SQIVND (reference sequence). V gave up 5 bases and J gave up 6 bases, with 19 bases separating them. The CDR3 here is CASSEFGVGAAGELFF. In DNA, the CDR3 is TGTGCCAGTAGTGAATTTGGGGTTGGTGCGGCCGGGGAGCTGTTTTTT.

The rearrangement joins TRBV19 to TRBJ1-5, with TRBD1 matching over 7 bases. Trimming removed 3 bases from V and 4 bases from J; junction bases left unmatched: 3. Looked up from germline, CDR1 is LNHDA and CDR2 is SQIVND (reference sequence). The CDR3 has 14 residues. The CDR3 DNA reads TGTGCCAGTAGTATCACGGGACAGAATCAGCCCCAGCATTTT. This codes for CASSITGQNQPQHF.

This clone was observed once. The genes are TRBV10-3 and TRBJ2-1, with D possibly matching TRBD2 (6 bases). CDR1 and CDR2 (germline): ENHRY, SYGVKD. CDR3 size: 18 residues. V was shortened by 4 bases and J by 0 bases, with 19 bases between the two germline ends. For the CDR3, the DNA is TGTGCCATCAGTGTGGAGGGAGGCCCTATGAGCTCCTACAATGAGCAGTTCTTC. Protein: CAISVEGGPMSSYNEQFF.

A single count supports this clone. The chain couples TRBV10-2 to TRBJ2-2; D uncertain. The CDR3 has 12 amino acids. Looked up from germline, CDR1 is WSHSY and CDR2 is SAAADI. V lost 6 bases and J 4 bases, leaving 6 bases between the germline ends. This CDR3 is CASRRATGELFF. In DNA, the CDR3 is TGCGCCAGCAGGCGAGCCACCGGGGAGCTGTTTTTT.

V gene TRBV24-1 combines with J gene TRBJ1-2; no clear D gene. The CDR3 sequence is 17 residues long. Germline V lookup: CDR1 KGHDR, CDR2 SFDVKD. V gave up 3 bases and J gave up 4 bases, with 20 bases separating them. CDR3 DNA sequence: TGTGCCACCAGTGATCCGGGGAGCGTCACCGCACCCTATGGCTACACCTTC. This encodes CATSDPGSVTAPYGYTF.

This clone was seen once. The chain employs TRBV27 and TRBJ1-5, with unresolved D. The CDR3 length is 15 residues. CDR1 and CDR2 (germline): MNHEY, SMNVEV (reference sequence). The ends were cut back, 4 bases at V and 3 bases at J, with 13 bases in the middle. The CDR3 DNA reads TGTGCCAGCAGTTGGGAAGGGAAGTACAATCAGCCCCAGCATTTT. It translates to CASSWEGKYNQPQHF.

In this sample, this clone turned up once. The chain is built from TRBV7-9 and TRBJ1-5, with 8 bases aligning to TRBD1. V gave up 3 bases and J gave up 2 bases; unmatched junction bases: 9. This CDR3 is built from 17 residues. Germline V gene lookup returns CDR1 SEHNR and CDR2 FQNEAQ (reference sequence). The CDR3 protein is CASSLGLTGEGNQPQHF. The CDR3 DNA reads TGTGCCAGCAGCTTGGGGCTGACAGGGGAGGGCAATCAGCCCCAGCATTTT.

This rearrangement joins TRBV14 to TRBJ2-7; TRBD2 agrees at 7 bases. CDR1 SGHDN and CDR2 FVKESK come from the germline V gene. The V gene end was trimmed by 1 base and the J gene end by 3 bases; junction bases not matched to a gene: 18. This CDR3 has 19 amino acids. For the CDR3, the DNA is TGTGCCAGCAGCCAAGTCGGGGGGTGGGGAACCCAGCCGATCTACGAGCAGTACTTC. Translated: CASSQVGGWGTQPIYEQYF.

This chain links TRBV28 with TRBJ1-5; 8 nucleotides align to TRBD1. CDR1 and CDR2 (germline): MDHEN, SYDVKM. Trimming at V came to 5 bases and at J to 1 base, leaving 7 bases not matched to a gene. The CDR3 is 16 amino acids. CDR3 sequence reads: CASSTWTGTSNQPQHF. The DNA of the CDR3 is TGTGCCAGCAGTACCTGGACAGGGACAAGCAATCAGCCCCAGCATTTT. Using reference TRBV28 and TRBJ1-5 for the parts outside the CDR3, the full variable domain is DVKVTQSSRYLVKRTGEKVFLECVQDMDHENMFWYRQDPGLGLRLIYFSYDVKMKEKGDIPEGYSVSREKKERFSLILESASTNQTSMYLCASSTWTGTSNQPQHFGDGTRLSIL.

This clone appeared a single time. CDR3 amino acids: CASSPVGLAGGPMAYEQYF. The CDR3 region has the DNA TGTGCCAGCAGCCCGGTGGGACTAGCGGGAGGGCCTATGGCCTACGAGCAGTACTTC. This chain connects TRBV5-4 to TRBJ2-7; 16 bases match TRBD2. V trimming: 4 bases; J trimming: 2 bases; junction bases outside the gene matches: 12. Germline V gene lookup returns CDR1 SGHNT and CDR2 YYREEE (reference sequence). This CDR3 is built from 19 residues.

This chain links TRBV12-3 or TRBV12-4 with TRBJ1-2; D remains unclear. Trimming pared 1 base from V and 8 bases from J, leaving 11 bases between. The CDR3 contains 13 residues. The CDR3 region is CASSLGVRGGYTF. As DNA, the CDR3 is TGTGCCAGCAGTTTAGGGGTAAGAGGAGGCTACACCTTC.